Each of the 20 T cell receptor beta chains below was sequenced from the same sample in a study of blood T cell repertoires in COVID-19. Using immunoSEQ multiplex PCR, the repertoire was profiled, and TCRdb retains in-frame clones only, with some absent. The sample carries about 180,000 clones, 80% recorded once. The sequenced sample was peripheral blood. These receptor sequences come from a man between 65 and 80 years old with active or convalescent COVID-19.

The chain is built from TRBV5-3 and TRBJ2-7; 11 bases fit TRBD1. Being an ORF, TRBV5-3 has a function that is uncertain. Germline trimming cut 3 bases from V and 5 bases from J; bases unmatched to any gene: 7. CDR3 length: 15 amino acids. Written as DNA, the CDR3 is TGTGCCAGAAGCTACACTGGACAGGGGGCCCACGAGCAGTACTTC. This sequence encodes CARSYTGQGAHEQYF.

J is TRBJ2-7 and V is TRBV6-5; TRBD1 might be the D (6 bases). The CDR3 spans 13 residues. V was trimmed by 6 bases and J by 6 bases, leaving 15 bases between them. Germline V gene lookup returns CDR1 MNHEY and CDR2 SVGAGI. The CDR3 is CASSGQSPSEQYF. The CDR3 bases are TGTGCCAGCAGCGGACAGAGCCCTAGCGAGCAGTACTTC.

This clone occurred a few times. The V gene is TRBV5-1, the J gene TRBJ1-5; D may be TRBD1 (5 bases). Germline lookup yields CDR1 SGHRS and CDR2 YFSETQ. This CDR3 is 14 amino acids long. Trimming stripped 0 bases from V and 6 bases from J, with 10 bases between. The CDR3 DNA reads as TGCGCCAGCAGCTTGGGGGAAGGGGTTCAGCCCCAGCATTTT. Its translation: CASSLGEGVQPQHF.

V and J are TRBV5-1 and TRBJ2-1; maybe TRBD2 (5 bases). The CDR3 totals 16 residues. V lost 1 base, J lost 1 base, and 12 bases lay in between. CDR1 is SGHRS, CDR2 YFSETQ, per germline. The CDR3 spells CASSLKAGQSYNEQFF. The CDR3 DNA sequence: TGCGCCAGCAGCTTGAAGGCGGGCCAGTCCTACAATGAGCAGTTCTTC.

The rearrangement links TRBV10-3 to TRBJ2-2; 10 nucleotides align to TRBD2. With 8 bases clipped from V and 6 bases from J, the junction kept 12 bases outside the gene matches. Germline-derived CDR1 and CDR2 are ENHRY and SYGVKD. This CDR3 spans 16 amino acids. Written as DNA, the CDR3 is TGTGCCATCCGCGCTTGGCTAGCGGGAGCGGCCGGGGAGCTGTTTTTT. Translating it yields CAIRAWLAGAAGELFF.

J is TRBJ2-1 and V is TRBV27; D perhaps matches TRBD2 (5 bases). CDR3 length: 14 amino acids. With 2 bases removed from V and 11 bases from J, the gap between germline ends came to 16 bases. From germline, CDR1 is MNHEY and CDR2 SMNVEV (reference sequence). The CDR3 sequence: CASSLRDSAAKQFF. In nucleotides, the CDR3 is TGTGCCAGCAGTTTACGGGATTCCGCCGCAAAGCAGTTCTTC.

This sequence joins TRBV21-1 and TRBJ2-7; TRBD2, the table's D call, lacks a check against the DNA. TRBV21-1 has pseudogene status. The CDR3 is 16 amino acids. DNA of the CDR3: TGTGCCAGCAGCAAAGAAAGGCGGGAGATAGTCTACGAGCAGTACTTC. Translating gives CASSKERREIVYEQYF.

This sequence joins TRBV30 and TRBJ2-3, with TRBD1 identical over 9 bases. The germline CDR1 and CDR2 sequences are GTSNPN and SVGIG (reference sequence). The CDR3 loop spans 15 amino acids. The trim removed 2 bases at V and 4 bases at J, leaving 7 bases unmatched. CDR3 region: CAWSTKGQGSDTQYF. CDR3 DNA: TGTGCCTGGAGTACCAAGGGACAGGGCTCAGATACGCAGTATTTT.

This clone was picked up one time. The J gene is TRBJ1-5, the V gene TRBV15; D might be TRBD1 (5 bases). Germline assignment: CDR1 LNHNV and CDR2 YYDKDF (reference sequence). Trimming removed 0 bases from V and 9 bases from J, with 15 bases in between. The CDR3 extends over 15 amino acids. CDR3 sequence reads: CATSRDQGAYRPQHF. The CDR3 DNA reads as TGTGCCACCAGCAGAGATCAAGGGGCCTACCGGCCCCAGCATTTT.

The chain joins TRBV7-8 to TRBJ2-7; D is unclear. The ends were cut back, 8 bases at V and 2 bases at J, with 13 bases in the middle. Germline CDR1 SGHVS, CDR2 FQNEAQ. The CDR3 extends over 13 amino acids. The CDR3 DNA follows: TGTGCCAGCGCTACCCATACCACCTACGAGCAGTACTTC. Protein sequence: CASATHTTYEQYF.

The chain joins TRBV3-1 (or the pseudogene TRBV3-2) to TRBJ2-2, with D possibly matching TRBD2 (5 bases). V lost 5 bases to trimming and J lost 1 base, with 14 bases between them. From germline, CDR1 is LGHDT and CDR2 YNNKEL (reference sequence). The CDR3 covers 16 residues. CDR3 coding DNA: TGTGCCAGCAGCGTCCAGACTGCGGGGAACACCGGGGAGCTGTTTTTT. Its translation is CASSVQTAGNTGELFF.

The chain combines TRBV7-8 with TRBJ2-7, with D possibly being TRBD1 (6 bases). CDR1 and CDR2 (germline): SGHVS, FQNEAQ. The CDR3 runs to 14 residues. Trimming took 3 bases from V and 4 from J, leaving 13 bases between them. CDR3 protein: CASSFPDRKYEQYF. The CDR3 region has the DNA TGTGCCAGCAGCTTCCCGGACAGAAAATACGAGCAGTACTTC.

J is TRBJ1-3 and V is TRBV7-2, with D possibly matching TRBD1 (6 bases). This CDR3 is built from 15 residues. V shed 0 bases and J shed 5 bases, with 11 bases lying between them. Germline CDR1 and CDR2: SGHTA and FQGNSA. Here the CDR3 DNA reads TGTGCCAGCAGCTTAGCGAGGGGGATGCGAAACACCATATATTTT. It encodes CASSLARGMRNTIYF.

This clone was picked up one time. The genes are TRBV7-9 and TRBJ1-3, with 10 bases lining up with TRBD1. V lost 5 bases to trimming and J lost 2 bases; unmatched junction nucleotides: 3. Germline CDR1 is SEHNR and CDR2 is FQNEAQ (reference sequence). The CDR3 contains 15 residues. In DNA, the CDR3 is TGTGCCAGCAGCGAAGGACAGGGGGCTGGAAACACCATATATTTT. Its translation is CASSEGQGAGNTIYF. Based on the CDR3 plus reference TRBV7-9 and TRBJ1-3, the full variable domain is DTGVSQNPRHKITKRGQNVTFRCDPISEHNRLYWYRQTLGQGPEFLTYFQNEAQLEKSRLLSDRFSAERPKGSFSTLEIQRTEQGDSAMYLCASSEGQGAGNTIYFGEGSWLTVV.

The rearrangement links TRBV7-2 to TRBJ2-7, with D hard to call. The V end lost 5 bases, the J end lost 4 bases, and 6 bases lay between the germline ends. In germline, CDR1 is SGHTA, CDR2 FQGNSA. This CDR3 region has 11 residues. CDR3 sequence: CASSTGYEQYF. The CDR3 coding sequence is TGTGCCAGCAGCACCGGGTACGAGCAGTACTTC.

This clone was observed a handful of times. This rearrangement joins TRBV5-1 to TRBJ1-2, with 9 positions matching TRBD1. Trimming took 0 bases from V and 3 from J; bases not matched to a gene: 3. CDR1 is SGHRS and CDR2 is YFSETQ in the germline V gene. The CDR3 loop spans 15 amino acids. CDR3 loop: CASSLEGQGDYGYTF. CDR3 bases: TGCGCCAGCAGCTTGGAGGGACAGGGTGACTATGGCTACACCTTC.

In this sample, this clone turned up a few times. The chain has TRBV7-8 and TRBJ2-2; 8 bases agree with TRBD1. V shed 5 bases, J shed 11 bases, and the junction held 10 bases outside the gene matches. The length of the CDR3 is 14 residues. Germline V gene lookup returns CDR1 SGHVS and CDR2 FQNEAQ. The CDR3 DNA is TGTGCCAGCAGCCCCAAGACAGGGGACGAAGAGCTGTTTTTT. It translates to CASSPKTGDEELFF.

This rearrangement joins TRBV5-4 to TRBJ2-1, with unresolved D. V lost 1 base and J 4 bases, leaving 6 bases between the germline ends. CDR1 is SGHNT and CDR2 is YYREEE in the germline V gene (reference sequence). CDR3 length equals 13 residues. In DNA, the CDR3 is TGTGCCAGCAGCTTGTCTCAGTACAATGAGCAGTTCTTC. Protein sequence: CASSLSQYNEQFF.

The V call is TRBV11-1, the J call TRBJ2-7; D may be TRBD1 (5 bases). Germline V gene sequence: CDR1 SGHAT, CDR2 FQDESV (reference sequence). V was pared by 2 bases and J by 2 bases, with 7 bases between. This CDR3 has 13 residues. The CDR3 DNA is TGTGCCAGCAGCTTAAACAGGCCCTACGAGCAGTACTTC. This translates into CASSLNRPYEQYF. Combining the CDR3 with reference TRBV11-1 and TRBJ2-7 gives the whole variable domain EAEVAQSPRYKITEKSQAVAFWCDPISGHATLYWYRQILGQGPELLVQFQDESVVDDSQLPKDRFSAERLKGVDSTLKIQPAELGDSAMYLCASSLNRPYEQYFGPGTRLTVT.

This chain joins TRBV6-5 and TRBJ2-7, with TRBD2 matching over 7 bases. CDR3 length equals 15 residues. V lost 0 bases to trimming and J lost 3 bases; unmatched junction nucleotides: 5. Germline assignment: CDR1 MNHEY and CDR2 SVGAGI. CDR3 DNA sequence: TGTGCCAGCAGTTACTCTACTAGCGCATACTACGAGCAGTACTTC. It specifies CASSYSTSAYYEQYF.